These 29 T cell receptor beta chains share one sample of origin, sequenced in a study of shared T cell receptors in the human thymus (dated by TCRdb to about 2021). The library relied on the immunoSEQ multiplex PCR assay. Drawn from immuneACCESS, this table holds only the in-frame rearrangements with V and J called that TCRdb kept. Clones are partly lost; checked studies trace under half to an unresolved V gene and leave the rest unexplained. The sample has approximately 68,000 clones on record, about 95% of them singletons. The ten largest clonotypes hold less than 0.04% of the sample. Sequencing was done on a sample of thymocytes. The receptors derive from a human donor.

This clone was detected once. The chain uses TRBV19 and TRBJ2-1, with D perhaps being TRBD1 or TRBD2 (5 bases each). This CDR3 is 15 amino acids long. Trimming took off 2 bases at V and 8 bases at J, with 16 bases between the two ends. The V gene's germline CDR1 is LNHDA and CDR2 SQIVND (reference sequence). The CDR3 coding sequence is TGTGCCAGTAGTATAAGAGGGGACCTAACAGATGAGCAGTTCTTC. This sequence encodes CASSIRGDLTDEQFF.

A single count supports this clone. The rearrangement joins TRBV4-1 to TRBJ2-2, with D perhaps TRBD2 (6 bases). CDR3 length: 19 residues. Trimming removed 0 bases at V and 4 bases at J, with 21 bases between. The germline CDR1 and CDR2 sequences are MGHRA and YSYEKL. CDR3 amino acids: CASSQDPPRDLSSTGELFF. CDR3 nucleotide sequence: TGCGCCAGCAGCCAAGATCCCCCGCGGGACCTAAGTAGCACCGGGGAGCTGTTTTTT.

The chain couples TRBV5-1 to TRBJ1-2; TRBD1 matches at 11 bases. From germline, CDR1 is SGHRS and CDR2 YFSETQ. This CDR3 is built from 15 residues. V dropped 5 bases and J dropped 2; count of bases not matched to a gene: 5. The CDR3 DNA reads as TGCGCCAGCAGTATCGGACAGGGGGCAAACTATGGCTACACCTTC. This gives the protein CASSIGQGANYGYTF.

The V and J genes are TRBV19 and TRBJ1-1, with D unresolved. The CDR3 has 14 residues. Germline assignment: CDR1 LNHDA and CDR2 SQIVND (reference sequence). Trimming removed 7 bases at V and 4 bases at J, with 16 bases between. The CDR3 is CASMSSQYRTEAFF. The CDR3 DNA reads as TGTGCCAGTATGTCTTCACAGTACCGCACTGAAGCTTTCTTT. Looking up the rest from reference TRBV19 and TRBJ1-1 gives the full variable domain: DGGITQSPKYLFRKEGQNVTLSCEQNLNHDAMYWYRQDPGQGLRLIYYSQIVNDFQKGDIAEGYSVSREKKESFPLTVTSAQKNPTAFYLCASMSSQYRTEAFFGQGTRLTVV.

The chain employs TRBV5-8 and TRBJ1-2, with TRBD1 as a possible D gene (5 bases). V was cut by 4 bases and J by 7 bases, with 14 bases left in between. Per the germline V gene, CDR1 is SGHTS and CDR2 is YDEGEE. The CDR3 consists of 13 residues. This CDR3 reads CASSRRGIRGYTF. CDR3 DNA: TGTGCCAGCAGCAGGAGGGGTATACGTGGCTACACCTTC.

Comments on this clone: The identical CDR3 is also encoded by other nucleotide sequences in the sample. The rearrangement uses TRBV19 and TRBJ1-1, with TRBD1 matching over 8 bases. The V gene's germline CDR1 is LNHDA and CDR2 SQIVND (reference sequence). Germline trimming cut 0 bases from V and 14 bases from J; bases unmatched to any gene: 11. CDR3 length: 14 amino acids. CDR3 DNA: TGTGCCAGTAGTATAGAGGGACAGGCTTTAGGAGCCTTCTTT. It codes for CASSIEGQALGAFF.

V gene TRBV5-6 combines with J gene TRBJ1-6; the D gene is possibly TRBD1 (6 bases). Trimming shortened V by 5 bases and J by 8 bases, and 17 bases separated the two germline ends. The CDR3 runs to 15 residues. The V gene's germline CDR1 is SGHDT and CDR2 YYEEEE. For the CDR3, the DNA is TGTGCCAGCAGGGGCGGGGGGGCGCCGGATTCACCCCTCCACTTT. This gives the protein CASRGGGAPDSPLHF.

This clone was observed once. The V and J genes are TRBV4-2 and TRBJ2-5, with 8 bases identical to TRBD2. Trimming took 0 bases from V and 5 from J; bases not matched to a gene: 11. The CDR3 is made up of 17 amino acids. Germline-derived CDR1 and CDR2 are LGHNA and YNFKEQ. CDR3 in amino acids: CASSQEEGRGGRETQYF. The CDR3 DNA reads as TGTGCCAGCAGCCAAGAAGAGGGTCGGGGGGGCAGGGAGACCCAGTACTTC.

The chain recombines TRBV20-1 with TRBJ1-5; D ambiguous. V was pared by 3 bases and J by 5 bases, with 5 bases between. This CDR3 spans 11 amino acids. Germline CDR1 and CDR2: DFQATT and SNEGSKA (reference sequence). The CDR3 here is CSASRDQPQHF. The CDR3 DNA sequence: TGCAGTGCTAGTCGGGATCAGCCCCAGCATTTT.

The chain couples TRBV4-1 to TRBJ1-2; possible D gene TRBD1, 5 bases. The V end lost 4 bases, the J end lost 1 base, and 22 bases lay between the germline ends. The CDR3 runs to 18 residues. From germline, CDR1 is MGHRA and CDR2 YSYEKL. CDR3 DNA: TGCGCCAGCAGCCCCAAAAGAGGCCAGGGCCCCTTTAACTATGGCTACACCTTC. It encodes CASSPKRGQGPFNYGYTF.

This clone occurred a few times. The V and J genes are TRBV7-9 and TRBJ1-1, with 12 nucleotides matching TRBD1. Germline-derived CDR1 and CDR2 are SEHNR and FQNEAQ (reference sequence). The CDR3 runs to 15 residues. V gave up 1 base and J gave up 5 bases; unmatched junction bases: 2. The CDR3 region has the DNA TGTGCCAGCAGCTTAGTGGGACAGGGGGCTACTGAAGCTTTCTTT. This sequence encodes CASSLVGQGATEAFF.

The chain employs TRBV25-1 and TRBJ1-1, with unresolved D. Germline CDR1 is MGHDK and CDR2 is SYGVNS. This CDR3 spans 15 amino acids. V dropped 7 bases and J dropped 0 bases, with 15 bases sitting between them. CDR3 sequence (DNA): TGTGCCAGCATTGGGGAGCCAATTATGAACACTGAAGCTTTCTTT. It translates to CASIGEPIMNTEAFF.

This chain uses TRBV15 with TRBJ1-2, with 8 nucleotides matching TRBD1. CDR1 and CDR2 from the germline V gene are LNHNV and YYDKDF (reference sequence). The trim removed 0 bases at V and 4 bases at J, leaving 13 bases unmatched. The CDR3 is 18 amino acids. As DNA, the CDR3 is TGTGCCACCAGCAGAGATATGGGACAGGCCCAAGGATCCTATGGCTACACCTTC. This sequence encodes CATSRDMGQAQGSYGYTF.

V is TRBV4-1 and J is TRBJ2-2; 10 bases are shared with TRBD2. With V trimmed by 0 bases and J by 7 bases, 5 bases remained unmatched. The CDR3 runs to 16 residues. Per germline, CDR1 MGHRA and CDR2 YSYEKL. CDR3 loop: CASSQESGGAYGELFF. CDR3 in DNA: TGCGCCAGCAGCCAAGAGAGCGGGGGGGCCTACGGGGAGCTGTTTTTT.

This chain joins TRBV7-4 and TRBJ2-7; D call uncertain. The CDR3 runs to 16 residues. V lost 0 bases and J 2 bases, leaving 14 bases between the germline ends. Germline V gives CDR1 SGHVT, CDR2 SQSDAQ. CDR3 loop: CASSLAVAVPPYEQYF. CDR3 DNA: TGTGCCAGCAGCTTAGCGGTGGCAGTTCCTCCCTACGAGCAGTACTTC.

The J gene is TRBJ1-5, the V gene TRBV27; 7 nucleotides match TRBD1. This CDR3 has 15 amino acids. Trimming at V came to 3 bases and at J to 5 bases, leaving 7 bases not matched to a gene. Germline lookup yields CDR1 MNHEY and CDR2 SMNVEV (reference sequence). CDR3 protein: CASSFKVTGDQPQHF. Here the CDR3 DNA reads TGTGCCAGCAGTTTTAAGGTAACAGGGGATCAGCCCCAGCATTTT.

This sequence joins TRBV9 and TRBJ1-6, with D possibly TRBD1 on 6 matching bases. Trimming stripped 0 bases from V and 5 bases from J, with 24 bases between. The CDR3 consists of 20 residues. From germline, CDR1 is SGDLS and CDR2 YYNGEE. The CDR3 coding sequence is TGTGCCAGCAGCGTAGGTACTGCAGGGGAAATTCGCGAACATAATTCACCCCTCCACTTT. Its translation is CASSVGTAGEIREHNSPLHF. Supplemented by reference TRBV9 and TRBJ1-6, the full variable domain reads DSGVTQTPKHLITATGQRVTLRCSPRSGDLSVYWYQQSLDQGLQFLIQYYNGEERAKGNILERFSAQQFPDLHSELNLSSLELGDSALYFCASSVGTAGEIREHNSPLHFGNGTRLTVT.

This clone has just a few counts. This chain links TRBV5-6 with TRBJ1-4; D call uncertain. Germline lookup yields CDR1 SGHDT and CDR2 YYEEEE. The ends were cut back, 1 base at V and 8 bases at J, with 12 bases in the middle. The CDR3 is made up of 14 amino acids. Here the CDR3 reads CASSLLGEEEKLFF. The CDR3 DNA is TGTGCCAGCAGCTTGTTGGGCGAGGAAGAAAAACTGTTTTTT.

The chain employs TRBV11-2 and TRBJ1-4; possible D gene TRBD1, 6 bases. Germline CDR1 is SGHAT and CDR2 is FQNNGV. V shed 3 bases and J shed 1 base, with 9 bases lying between them. The CDR3 contains 15 residues. CDR3: CASSFKGGTNEKLFF. The CDR3 coding sequence is TGTGCCAGCAGCTTCAAAGGGGGAACTAATGAAAAACTGTTTTTT. Using reference TRBV11-2 and TRBJ1-4 for the parts outside the CDR3, the full variable domain is EAGVAQSPRYKIIEKRQSVAFWCNPISGHATLYWYQQILGQGPKLLIQFQNNGVVDDSQLPKDRFSAERLKGVDSTLKIQPAKLEDSAVYLCASSFKGGTNEKLFFGSGTQLSVL.

This clone was observed once. V gene TRBV30 combines with J gene TRBJ1-1; D possibly corresponds to TRBD1 (5 bases). This CDR3 has 17 residues. Germline loops: CDR1 GTSNPN, CDR2 SVGIG (reference sequence). Trimming stripped 3 bases from V and 5 bases from J, with 25 bases between. CDR3 in DNA: TGTGCCTGGAGGGGGCTGCAAAGAGGGGTTCAGATGACTGAAGCTTTCTTT. The encoded protein is CAWRGLQRGVQMTEAFF.

This chain joins TRBV25-1 and TRBJ1-6; 9 bases are a match to TRBD1. V gave up 2 bases and J gave up 7 bases; unmatched junction bases: 12. Per germline, CDR1 MGHDK and CDR2 SYGVNS. The CDR3 is made up of 18 amino acids. The CDR3, as DNA: TGTGCCAGCAGTGAACCGGGACAGGGTGGGGTGGGGAATTCACCCCTCCACTTT. Amino acid sequence: CASSEPGQGGVGNSPLHF.

V gene TRBV19 combines with J gene TRBJ1-5; TRBD1 agrees at 10 bases. V shed 4 bases and J 0 bases; nucleotides not matched to a gene: 3. Germline V gene lookup returns CDR1 LNHDA and CDR2 SQIVND (reference sequence). CDR3 size: 16 residues. CDR3 in amino acids: CASSRGQGNSNQPQHF. The DNA for the CDR3 is TGTGCCAGTAGTAGGGGACAGGGGAATAGCAATCAGCCCCAGCATTTT.

This clone has just one count. J is TRBJ1-2 and V is TRBV14; TRBD1 is a possible D gene (5 bases). The germline V gene encodes CDR1 SGHDN and CDR2 FVKESK. The CDR3 consists of 12 residues. Trimming cost V 1 base and J 10 bases, with 10 bases left between them. CDR3 sequence (DNA): TGTGCCAGCAGCCAAGTGTCAGGGATCTACACCTTC. Translation: CASSQVSGIYTF.

The chain joins TRBV2 to TRBJ2-2; 10 bases fit TRBD1. J gave up 5 bases and V 4 bases, and 10 bases lay outside the gene matches. This CDR3 comprises 17 residues. Germline assignment: CDR1 SNHLY and CDR2 FYNNEI. CDR3 loop: CASSGLRDRGRTGELFF. The CDR3 nucleotides are TGTGCCAGCAGTGGTCTCCGGGACAGGGGTAGAACCGGGGAGCTGTTTTTT.

The V gene is TRBV19, the J gene TRBJ2-5, with no clear D. The CDR3 loop spans 13 amino acids. Trimming took off 6 bases at V and 1 base at J, with 9 bases between the two ends. Germline CDR1 LNHDA, CDR2 SQIVND (reference sequence). The CDR3 loop reads CASSRWVQETQYF. CDR3 nucleotide sequence: TGTGCCAGTAGCCGCTGGGTCCAAGAGACCCAGTACTTC. The variable domain in full, with the rest retrieved from reference TRBV19 and TRBJ2-5, is DGGITQSPKYLFRKEGQNVTLSCEQNLNHDAMYWYRQDPGQGLRLIYYSQIVNDFQKGDIAEGYSVSREKKESFPLTVTSAQKNPTAFYLCASSRWVQETQYFGPGTRLLVL.

This rearrangement joins TRBV18 to TRBJ1-1, with D uncertain. Trimming cost V 3 bases and J 9 bases, with 14 bases left between them. The germline V gene has CDR1 KGHSH and CDR2 LQKENI. The CDR3 is 13 amino acids. Written as DNA, the CDR3 is TGTGCCAGCTCACCCACACGGGTATGGCAAGCTTTCTTT. Protein: CASSPTRVWQAFF.

The CDR3 is CASSFWLDGLVNTEAFF. CDR3 bases: TGTGCCAGCAGCTTCTGGTTGGACGGCCTAGTGAACACTGAAGCTTTCTTT. The chain has TRBV7-9 and TRBJ1-1, with D uncertain. V was shortened by 3 bases and J by 0 bases, with 17 bases between the two germline ends. Per germline, CDR1 SEHNR and CDR2 FQNEAQ (reference sequence). The length of the CDR3 is 17 residues.

This chain links TRBV5-1 with TRBJ1-1; 10 nucleotides align to TRBD1. The ends lost 4 bases at V and 3 bases at J; junction bases unmatched: 3. CDR1 SGHRS and CDR2 YFSETQ come from the germline V gene. The CDR3 runs 14 residues. The CDR3, as DNA: TGCGCCAGCAGCCAAGGACAGGGGGACACTGAAGCTTTCTTT. This codes for CASSQGQGDTEAFF.

The chain recombines TRBV4-2 with TRBJ1-1; 10 positions match TRBD1. The CDR3 totals 17 residues. Per germline, CDR1 LGHNA and CDR2 YNFKEQ. J gave up 5 bases and V 0 bases, and 9 bases lay outside the gene matches. CDR3 region: CASSQDSTGQGRTEAFF. CDR3 nucleotides: TGTGCCAGCAGCCAAGATAGTACGGGACAGGGGAGGACTGAAGCTTTCTTT.